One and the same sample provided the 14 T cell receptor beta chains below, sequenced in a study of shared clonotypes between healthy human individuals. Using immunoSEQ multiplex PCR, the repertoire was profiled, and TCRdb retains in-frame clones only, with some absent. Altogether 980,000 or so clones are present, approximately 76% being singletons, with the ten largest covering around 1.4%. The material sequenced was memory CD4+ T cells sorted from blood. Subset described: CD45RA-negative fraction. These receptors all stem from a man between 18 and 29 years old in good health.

The CDR3 protein is CASSLGLAGVGGYNEQFF. CDR3 bases: TGCGCCAGCAGCCTGGGACTAGCGGGAGTAGGTGGCTACAATGAGCAGTTCTTC. V usage is TRBV5-1 and J usage is TRBJ2-1; 14 nucleotides match TRBD2. CDR1 and CDR2 from the germline V gene are SGHRS and YFSETQ. J was trimmed by 3 bases and V by 4 bases; bases with no gene match: 9. The CDR3 sequence is 18 residues long.

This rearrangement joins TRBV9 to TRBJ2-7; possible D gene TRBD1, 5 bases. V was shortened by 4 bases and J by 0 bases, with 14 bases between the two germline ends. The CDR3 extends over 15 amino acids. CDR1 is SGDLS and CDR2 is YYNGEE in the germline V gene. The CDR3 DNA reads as TGTGCCAGCAGCCGTGCAGACAGTACCTCCTACGAGCAGTACTTC. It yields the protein CASSRADSTSYEQYF.

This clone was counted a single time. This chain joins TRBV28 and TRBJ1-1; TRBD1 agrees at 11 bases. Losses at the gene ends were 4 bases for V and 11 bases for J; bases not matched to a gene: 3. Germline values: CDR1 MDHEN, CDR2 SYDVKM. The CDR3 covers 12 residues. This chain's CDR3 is CASSWTGGNAFF. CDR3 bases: TGTGCCAGCAGTTGGACAGGGGGCAATGCTTTCTTT.

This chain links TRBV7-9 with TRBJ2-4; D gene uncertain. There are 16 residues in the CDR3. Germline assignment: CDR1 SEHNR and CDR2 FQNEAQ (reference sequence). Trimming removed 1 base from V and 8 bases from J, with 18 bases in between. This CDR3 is CASSLGSGLGSDIQYF. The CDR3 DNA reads TGTGCCAGCAGCTTAGGGTCAGGCCTCGGTTCTGACATTCAGTACTTC. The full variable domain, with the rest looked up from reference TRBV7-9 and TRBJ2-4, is DTGVSQNPRHKITKRGQNVTFRCDPISEHNRLYWYRQTLGQGPEFLTYFQNEAQLEKSRLLSDRFSAERPKGSFSTLEIQRTEQGDSAMYLCASSLGSGLGSDIQYFGAGTRLSVL.

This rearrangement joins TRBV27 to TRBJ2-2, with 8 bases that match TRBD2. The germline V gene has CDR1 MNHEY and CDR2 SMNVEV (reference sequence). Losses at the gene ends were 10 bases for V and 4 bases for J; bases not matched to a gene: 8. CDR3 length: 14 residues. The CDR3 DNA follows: TGTGCCACCCGGGGGGGTCGTAGCACCGGGGAGCTGTTTTTT. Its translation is CATRGGRSTGELFF.

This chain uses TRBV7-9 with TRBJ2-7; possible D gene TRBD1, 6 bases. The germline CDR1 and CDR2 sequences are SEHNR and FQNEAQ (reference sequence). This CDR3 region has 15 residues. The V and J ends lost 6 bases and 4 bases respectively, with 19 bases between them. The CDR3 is CASRPRGPGEYEQYF. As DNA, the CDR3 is TGTGCCAGCAGACCCCGGGGCCCAGGGGAGTACGAGCAGTACTTC.

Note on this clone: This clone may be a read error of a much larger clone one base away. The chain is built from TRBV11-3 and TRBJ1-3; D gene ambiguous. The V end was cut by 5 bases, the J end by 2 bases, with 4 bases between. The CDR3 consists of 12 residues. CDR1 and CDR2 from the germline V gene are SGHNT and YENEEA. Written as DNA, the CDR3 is TGTGCCAGCAGCGGAGCTGGAAACACCATATATTTT. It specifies CASSGAGNTIYF.

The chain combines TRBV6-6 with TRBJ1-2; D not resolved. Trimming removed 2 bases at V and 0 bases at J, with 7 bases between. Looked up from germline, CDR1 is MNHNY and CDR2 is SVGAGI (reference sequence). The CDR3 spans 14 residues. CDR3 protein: CASSYDVSNYGYTF. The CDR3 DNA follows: TGTGCCAGCAGTTACGATGTATCTAACTATGGCTACACCTTC.

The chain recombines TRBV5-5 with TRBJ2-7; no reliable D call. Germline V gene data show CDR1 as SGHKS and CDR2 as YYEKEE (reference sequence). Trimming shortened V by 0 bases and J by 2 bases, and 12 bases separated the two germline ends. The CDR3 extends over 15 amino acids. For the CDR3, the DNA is TGTGCCAGCAGCTTGGTCCCAGAGTCCGCCTACGAGCAGTACTTC. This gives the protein CASSLVPESAYEQYF.

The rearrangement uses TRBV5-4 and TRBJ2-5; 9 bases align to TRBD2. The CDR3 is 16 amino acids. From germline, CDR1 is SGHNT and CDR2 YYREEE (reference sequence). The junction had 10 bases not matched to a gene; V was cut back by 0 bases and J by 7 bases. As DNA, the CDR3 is TGTGCCAGCAGCTTGGGTAGCGGGGGCCCCGGAGGGACCCAGTACTTC. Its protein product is CASSLGSGGPGGTQYF.

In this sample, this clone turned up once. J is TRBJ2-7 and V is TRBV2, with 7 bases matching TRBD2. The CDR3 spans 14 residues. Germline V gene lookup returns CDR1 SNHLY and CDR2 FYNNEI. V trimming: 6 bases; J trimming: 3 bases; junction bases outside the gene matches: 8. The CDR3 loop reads CASRSLGGNYEQYF. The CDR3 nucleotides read TGTGCCAGCAGATCTCTGGGGGGGAACTACGAGCAGTACTTC. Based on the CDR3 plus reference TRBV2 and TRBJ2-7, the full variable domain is EPEVTQTPSHQVTQMGQEVILRCVPISNHLYFYWYRQILGQKVEFLVSFYNNEISEKSEIFDDQFSVERPDGSNFTLKIRSTKLEDSAMYFCASRSLGGNYEQYFGPGTRLTVT.

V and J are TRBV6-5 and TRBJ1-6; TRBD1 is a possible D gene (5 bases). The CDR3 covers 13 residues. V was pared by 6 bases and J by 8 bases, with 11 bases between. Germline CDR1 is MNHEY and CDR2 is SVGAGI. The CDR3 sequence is CASSDQGDSPLHF. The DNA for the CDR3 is TGTGCCAGCAGCGATCAGGGAGATTCACCCCTCCACTTT.

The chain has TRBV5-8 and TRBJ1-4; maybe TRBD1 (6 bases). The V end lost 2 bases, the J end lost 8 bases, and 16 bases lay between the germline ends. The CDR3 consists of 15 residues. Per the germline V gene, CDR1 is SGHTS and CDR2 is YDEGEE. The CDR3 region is CASSLQGRGNEKLFF. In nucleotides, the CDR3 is TGTGCCAGCAGCTTACAGGGCAGAGGAAACGAAAAACTGTTTTTT.

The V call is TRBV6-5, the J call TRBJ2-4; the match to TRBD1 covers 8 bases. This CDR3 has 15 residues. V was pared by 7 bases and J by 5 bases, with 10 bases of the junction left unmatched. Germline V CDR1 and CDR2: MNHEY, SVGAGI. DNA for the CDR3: TGTGCCAGCAACCCCGCCGGGACAGGAGAAAACATTCAGTACTTC. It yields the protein CASNPAGTGENIQYF.